The 17 T cell receptor beta chains below were found in one sample sequenced in a study of cytomegalovirus exposure and HLA in healthy donors. 13 Jbeta primers and 60 Vbeta primers were used for the PCR. The data were produced by immunoSEQ multiplex PCR, yet TCRdb's version contains in-frame clones alone and is incomplete. Of under 120,000 clones listed, about 83% are singletons. The sample taken for sequencing was PBMCs. Receptors were obtained from a female donor in good health and CMV-seropositive.

This chain links TRBV2 with TRBJ1-6; TRBD1 agrees at 8 bases. The CDR3 is made up of 15 amino acids. The trim removed 1 base at V and 9 bases at J, leaving 5 bases unmatched. Germline CDR1 is SNHLY and CDR2 is FYNNEI. The chain's CDR3 is CASSEGTGIGSPLHF. The DNA of the CDR3 is TGTGCCAGCAGTGAAGGGACAGGGATCGGTTCACCCCTCCACTTT.

This clone has just a few counts. V is TRBV2 and J is TRBJ2-1, with TRBD2 identical over 7 bases. The ends lost 11 bases at V and 0 bases at J; junction bases unmatched: 7. The germline CDR1 and CDR2 sequences are SNHLY and FYNNEI. The CDR3 length is 14 residues. The CDR3 spells CAGGRESSYNEQFF. CDR3 coding DNA: TGTGCCGGGGGGAGGGAGAGCTCCTACAATGAGCAGTTCTTC.

Notes on this clone: Other DNA sequences in the same sample also yield this CDR3. V and J are TRBV7-2 and TRBJ2-3; TRBD2 matches 8 bases. CDR3 length: 16 residues. The germline V gene has CDR1 SGHTA and CDR2 FQGNSA. The V gene end was trimmed by 3 bases and the J gene end by 1 base; junction bases not matched to a gene: 6. The CDR3 sequence: CASSLSPAGGTDTQYF. The CDR3, as DNA: TGTGCCAGCAGCTTGAGTCCAGCGGGGGGCACAGATACGCAGTATTTT.

The CDR3 DNA reads as TGTGCCAGCAGCCCACGGACTAGCGCCGGGGAGCTGTTTTTT. Translated: CASSPRTSAGELFF. The chain combines TRBV7-9 with TRBJ2-2; 9 positions agree with TRBD2. Germline lookup yields CDR1 SEHNR and CDR2 FQNEAQ (reference sequence). V lost 5 bases, J lost 6 bases, and 4 bases stayed unmatched. The CDR3 has 14 residues.

This sequence joins TRBV2 and TRBJ2-7; TRBD1 is a possible D gene (5 bases). Germline V gene lookup returns CDR1 SNHLY and CDR2 FYNNEI. The CDR3 spans 14 residues. Trimming left V 6 bases short and J 7 bases short, with 19 bases between. CDR3 sequence reads: CASSDRMGPEEQYF. CDR3 DNA sequence: TGTGCCAGCAGCGACCGGATGGGGCCGGAGGAGCAGTACTTC.

This clone was observed a few times. The chain employs TRBV5-5 and TRBJ2-7, with D possibly being TRBD1 (5 bases). V lost 0 bases, J lost 6 bases, and 10 bases lay in between. Germline V gene lookup returns CDR1 SGHKS and CDR2 YYEKEE (reference sequence). CDR3 length equals 13 residues. The chain's CDR3 is CASSLGQTGEQYF. The CDR3 DNA follows: TGTGCCAGCAGCTTGGGACAGACTGGCGAGCAGTACTTC.

The chain is built from TRBV5-4 and TRBJ2-3; 7 bases line up with TRBD1. V dropped 2 bases and J dropped 2; count of bases not matched to a gene: 5. Germline loops: CDR1 SGHNT, CDR2 YYREEE (reference sequence). CDR3 size: 15 residues. CDR3 DNA: TGTGCCAGCAGCTTCGACAGGGTGAACACAGATACGCAGTATTTT. Translating gives CASSFDRVNTDTQYF.

This chain joins TRBV9 and TRBJ2-3, with a tentative D call TRBD2 (7 bases). This CDR3 spans 17 amino acids. V gave up 0 bases and J gave up 5 bases, with 19 bases separating them. Germline CDR1 reads SGDLS; CDR2 reads YYNGEE. The CDR3 reads CASSVVDGGGRRDTQYF. The CDR3 bases are TGTGCCAGCAGCGTAGTAGATGGGGGGGGCCGAAGAGATACGCAGTATTTT.

The chain joins TRBV5-5 to TRBJ2-7, with D possibly TRBD2 on 5 matching bases. V was shortened by 0 bases and J by 1 base, with 8 bases between the two germline ends. CDR1 and CDR2 (germline): SGHKS, YYEKEE (reference sequence). There are 14 residues in the CDR3. CDR3 protein: CASSLVGASYEQYF. The CDR3 region has the DNA TGTGCCAGCAGCTTGGTGGGAGCGTCCTACGAGCAGTACTTC.

The gene calls are TRBV5-4 and TRBJ2-5; perhaps TRBD2 as D (6 bases). This CDR3 contains 14 residues. V was pared by 5 bases and J by 0 bases, with 11 bases between. CDR1 and CDR2 from the germline V gene are SGHNT and YYREEE (reference sequence). The CDR3 reads CASRSGTDQETQYF. Here the CDR3 DNA reads TGTGCCAGCAGATCCGGGACTGACCAAGAGACCCAGTACTTC.

The genes are TRBV7-6 and TRBJ1-2, with TRBD1 matching 7 bases. With V trimmed by 5 bases and J by 8 bases, 11 bases remained unmatched. This CDR3 region has 14 residues. The V gene's germline CDR1 is SGHVS and CDR2 FNYEAQ. The CDR3 region has the DNA TGTGCCAGCAGCGCAAGCAGGGGGATGAGAGGCTACACCTTC. It encodes CASSASRGMRGYTF.

The CDR3 DNA sequence: TGTGCCAGCAGCGTAGGGTCGGACAGGGGGGCCTACGAGCAGTACTTC. This sequence encodes CASSVGSDRGAYEQYF. This chain uses TRBV9 with TRBJ2-7; TRBD1 matches 10 bases. With 0 bases clipped from V and 2 bases from J, the junction kept 5 bases outside the gene matches. The CDR3 runs to 16 residues. The V gene's germline CDR1 is SGDLS and CDR2 YYNGEE.

This clone was detected only a few times. The chain uses TRBV18 and TRBJ2-1, with TRBD1 matching over 7 bases. Germline CDR1 reads KGHSH; CDR2 reads LQKENI. The CDR3 covers 16 residues. V gave up 3 bases and J gave up 1 base; unmatched junction bases: 6. The CDR3 spells CASSPDRDLSYNEQFF. The DNA of the CDR3 is TGTGCCAGCTCACCCGACAGGGACCTATCCTACAATGAGCAGTTCTTC. Using reference TRBV18 and TRBJ2-1 for the parts outside the CDR3, the full variable domain is NAGVMQNPRHLVRRRGQEARLRCSPMKGHSHVYWYRQLPEEGLKFMVYLQKENIIDESGMPKERFSAEFPKEGPSILRIQQVVRGDSAAYFCASSPDRDLSYNEQFFGPGTRLTVL.

The chain recombines TRBV15 with TRBJ1-2; D perhaps matches TRBD1 (5 bases). V dropped 0 bases and J dropped 8 bases, with 16 bases sitting between them. The CDR3 runs to 15 residues. The germline CDR1 and CDR2 sequences are LNHNV and YYDKDF (reference sequence). CDR3 amino acids: CATSRDRGDSSGYTF. The CDR3 bases are TGTGCCACCAGCAGAGATCGGGGGGACTCTTCCGGCTACACCTTC.

The J gene is TRBJ1-4, the V gene TRBV5-8; 7 positions match TRBD1. V lost 5 bases and J lost 0; bases outside the gene matches: 7. Germline CDR1 is SGHTS and CDR2 is YDEGEE. This CDR3 has 16 amino acids. CDR3 residues: CASSWGQTATNEKLFF. CDR3 nucleotide sequence: TGTGCCAGCAGTTGGGGACAGACTGCAACTAATGAAAAACTGTTTTTT.

The chain combines TRBV5-1 with TRBJ1-1; 7 bases align to TRBD1. This CDR3 spans 15 amino acids. Germline CDR1 SGHRS, CDR2 YFSETQ. After removal of 0 bases from V and 3 bases from J, the junction contained 5 bases not matched to a gene. The CDR3 is CASSLARQGYTEAFF. The CDR3 DNA sequence: TGCGCCAGCAGCTTGGCCAGACAGGGTTACACTGAAGCTTTCTTT.

The chain combines TRBV4-2 with TRBJ1-4, with D tentatively TRBD1 (5 bases). The CDR3 is made up of 15 amino acids. The germline V gene has CDR1 LGHNA and CDR2 YNFKEQ. The V end lost 0 bases, the J end lost 7 bases, and 12 bases lay between the germline ends. The DNA for the CDR3 is TGTGCCAGCAGCCAAGATTGGGGGGGGTCTGAAAAACTGTTTTTT. Translating gives CASSQDWGGSEKLFF.